This entry lists 21 T cell receptor beta chains sequenced from one sample in a study of long-term antiretroviral therapy in people with HIV. Sequencing relied on immunoSEQ assay v3.0, run at survey level. Data came from immunoSEQ multiplex PCR; TCRdb stores just in-frame clones and leaves some out. The sample lists about 30,000 clones; about nine tenths were seen once. This specimen consisted of unsorted PBMCs, obtained about 5 years before starting antiretroviral therapy. The receptor set was obtained from a man aged 45-65 years with HIV.

This clone was seen a few times. The chain employs TRBV7-2 and TRBJ2-7; 9 bases fit TRBD2. J gave up 1 base and V 7 bases, and 5 bases lay outside the gene matches. The CDR3 is made up of 14 amino acids. Germline V gene sequence: CDR1 SGHTA, CDR2 FQGNSA. The CDR3 loop is CASTVLAGSYEQYF. The CDR3 DNA reads as TGTGCCAGCACCGTCCTAGCGGGGTCCTACGAGCAGTACTTC.

Notes on this clone: Other DNA variants within this sample encode the same CDR3. This chain uses TRBV6-5 with TRBJ1-2; 7 bases line up with TRBD1. The CDR3 length is 13 residues. The V gene's germline CDR1 is MNHEY and CDR2 SVGAGI. J was trimmed by 3 bases and V by 6 bases; bases with no gene match: 4. The CDR3 bases are TGTGCCAGCAGCCGGGACAGCTACTATGGCTACACCTTC. Its protein product is CASSRDSYYGYTF.

The chain links TRBV19 to TRBJ2-7; 9 nucleotides agree with TRBD2. Germline values: CDR1 LNHDA, CDR2 SQIVND (reference sequence). CDR3 size: 15 residues. Germline trimming cut 2 bases from V and 3 bases from J; bases unmatched to any gene: 5. The CDR3 sequence is CASSIRLAGVYEQYF. Here the CDR3 DNA reads TGTGCCAGTAGTATAAGGTTAGCGGGAGTCTACGAGCAGTACTTC.

This clone is labeled medium-sized. The chain joins TRBV7-9 to TRBJ1-1; the D gene is possibly TRBD1 (6 bases). The CDR3 is 17 residues long. V lost 4 bases and J 0 bases, leaving 18 bases between the germline ends. Germline V gives CDR1 SEHNR, CDR2 FQNEAQ (reference sequence). For the CDR3, the DNA is TGTGCCAGCAGCTGGACAGCTAGTCTAGAAATGAACACTGAAGCTTTCTTT. This gives the protein CASSWTASLEMNTEAFF.

The V and J genes are TRBV6-4 and TRBJ2-2, with no clear D. Germline V gene lookup returns CDR1 MRHNA and CDR2 SNTAGT. The CDR3 consists of 12 residues. Trimming pared 3 bases from V and 5 bases from J, leaving 4 bases between. In DNA, the CDR3 is TGTGCCAGCAGTGAGGGGACCGGGGAGCTGTTTTTT. Its protein product is CASSEGTGELFF.

The chain joins TRBV5-1 to TRBJ2-7, with a possible D match to TRBD1 (5 bases). Germline CDR1 and CDR2: SGHRS and YFSETQ. The CDR3 totals 14 residues. Trimming took off 0 bases at V and 3 bases at J, with 10 bases between the two ends. The CDR3 nucleotides read TGCGCCAGCAGCTTGGGGGCAGGGCTCTACGAGCAGTACTTC. Encoded protein: CASSLGAGLYEQYF.

The chain uses TRBV18 and TRBJ1-2; 8 bases match TRBD1. This CDR3 spans 14 amino acids. V trimming: 6 bases; J trimming: 3 bases; junction bases outside the gene matches: 6. Germline-derived CDR1 and CDR2 are KGHSH and LQKENI. DNA for the CDR3: TGTGCCAGCTCTGGGACAGGACTGGACTATGGCTACACCTTC. Amino acid sequence: CASSGTGLDYGYTF.

This chain connects TRBV28 to TRBJ1-6, with D possibly being TRBD1 (5 bases). CDR1 is MDHEN, CDR2 SYDVKM, per germline. The CDR3 length is 15 residues. Trimming shortened V by 6 bases and J by 8 bases, and 17 bases separated the two germline ends. CDR3 sequence: CASSPTTGGYSPLHF. DNA of the CDR3: TGTGCCAGCAGCCCTACGACCGGGGGATATTCACCCCTCCACTTT.

This chain uses TRBV28 with TRBJ2-1, with D possibly being TRBD1 or TRBD2 (6 bases each). Germline V gives CDR1 MDHEN, CDR2 SYDVKM. The CDR3 consists of 16 residues. Trimming stripped 3 bases from V and 4 bases from J, with 16 bases between. The CDR3 DNA is TGTGCCAGCAGTTTTGGGGGCGGGGCTGTATACAATGAGCAGTTCTTC. Protein sequence: CASSFGGGAVYNEQFF.

The rearrangement uses TRBV9 and TRBJ2-3, with 9 bases matching TRBD1. V shed 0 bases and J 5 bases; nucleotides not matched to a gene: 4. This CDR3 has 15 amino acids. The germline gives CDR1 SGDLS, CDR2 YYNGEE. The chain's CDR3 is CASSVAGTGLDTQYF. The CDR3, as DNA: TGTGCCAGCAGCGTAGCCGGGACAGGGCTAGATACGCAGTATTTT.

This clone was seen only a few times. The V gene is TRBV5-4, the J gene TRBJ1-1; D not resolved. Per the germline V gene, CDR1 is SGHNT and CDR2 is YYREEE (reference sequence). The CDR3 runs 13 residues. V was clipped by 1 base and J by 2 bases, with 6 bases between them. CDR3 sequence: CASSLTSNTEAFF. The CDR3 DNA follows: TGTGCCAGCAGCTTGACCAGCAACACTGAAGCTTTCTTT.

This clone occurred a few times. The V call is TRBV28, the J call TRBJ1-5; D ambiguous. This CDR3 spans 12 amino acids. From germline, CDR1 is MDHEN and CDR2 SYDVKM. V gave up 2 bases and J gave up 9 bases, with 8 bases separating them. The CDR3 reads CASSLLRGPQHF. The DNA of the CDR3 is TGTGCCAGCAGTTTACTACGGGGGCCCCAGCATTTT.

The genes are TRBV5-5 and TRBJ2-7; 12 bases are shared with TRBD1. This CDR3 comprises 15 residues. Germline CDR1 and CDR2: SGHKS and YYEKEE (reference sequence). The ends lost 2 bases at V and 5 bases at J; junction bases unmatched: 5. CDR3 DNA sequence: TGTGCCAGCAGCTTTGCGGGACAGGGGGCCCACGAGCAGTACTTC. Translated: CASSFAGQGAHEQYF.

The V and J genes are TRBV18 and TRBJ1-2; D is unresolved. The V gene lost 3 bases and the J gene lost 6 bases, with 20 bases spanning the gap. Per the germline V gene, CDR1 is KGHSH and CDR2 is LQKENI. The CDR3 has 16 residues. The CDR3 DNA reads TGTGCCAGCTCACCCACTAGTATTTCGCGTGATCATGGCTACACCTTC. Its translation: CASSPTSISRDHGYTF.

Here the CDR3 reads CASNRQGYGYTF. The CDR3 region has the DNA TGTGCCAGCAATCGACAGGGGTATGGCTACACCTTC. The chain couples TRBV5-5 to TRBJ1-2; 8 bases map to TRBD1. The CDR3 extends over 12 amino acids. Germline V gene data show CDR1 as SGHKS and CDR2 as YYEKEE (reference sequence). Trimming took 6 bases from V and 5 from J; bases not matched to a gene: 3.

This sequence joins TRBV10-2 and TRBJ1-5; 12 bases fit TRBD1. With 4 bases clipped from V and 6 bases from J, the junction kept 13 bases outside the gene matches. The CDR3 is 18 amino acids. Looked up from germline, CDR1 is WSHSY and CDR2 is SAAADI. CDR3 bases: TGCGCCAGCAGTGCGTCGTACTGGGACAGGGGGCAAGCTCAGCCCCAGCATTTT. Its protein is CASSASYWDRGQAQPQHF.

The DNA of the CDR3 is TGTGCCAGCAGCGTAGCGGCGGGAGGGCCTGGTGAGCAGTTCTTC. Amino acids: CASSVAAGGPGEQFF. The chain recombines TRBV9 with TRBJ2-1; TRBD2 agrees at 9 bases. V gave up 0 bases and J gave up 9 bases; unmatched junction bases: 7. CDR3 size: 15 residues. The V gene's germline CDR1 is SGDLS and CDR2 YYNGEE.

CDR3 DNA sequence: TGTGCCAGCAGCGCCACAGGGGGGAACACCGGGGAGCTGTTTTTT. It is translated as CASSATGGNTGELFF. This rearrangement joins TRBV7-3 to TRBJ2-2; 8 bases are a match to TRBD1. With V trimmed by 5 bases and J by 1 base, 3 bases remained unmatched. The CDR3 is 15 residues long. Germline V gene data show CDR1 as SGHTA and CDR2 as FQGTGA.

The chain has TRBV9 and TRBJ1-1, with 10 bases aligning to TRBD1. The V segment lost 3 bases and the J segment 3 bases; nucleotides outside the gene matches: 8. There are 16 residues in the CDR3. Germline CDR1 reads SGDLS; CDR2 reads YYNGEE. Here the CDR3 DNA reads TGTGCCAGCAGCGGACAGGGGGCAATCCGCGACACTGAAGCTTTCTTT. It specifies CASSGQGAIRDTEAFF.

CDR3 residues: CASSPPLAGGGEETQYF. The CDR3 nucleotides read TGCGCCAGTTCCCCGCCCTTAGCGGGAGGAGGGGAAGAGACCCAGTACTTC. The chain employs TRBV5-1 and TRBJ2-5; 10 bases align to TRBD2. In germline, CDR1 is SGHRS, CDR2 YFSETQ. This CDR3 has 17 amino acids. Trimming removed 8 bases from V and 3 bases from J; junction bases left unmatched: 16.

This clone was detected only a few times. This chain uses TRBV29-1 with TRBJ2-1; 8 nucleotides agree with TRBD2. The J segment lost 2 bases and the V segment lost 6 bases, leaving 6 bases of the junction unmatched. This CDR3 spans 14 amino acids. CDR1 and CDR2 (germline): SQVTM, ANQGSEA. The CDR3 is CSVTTSGTYNEQFF. In DNA, the CDR3 is TGCAGCGTCACCACTAGCGGCACCTACAATGAGCAGTTCTTC.